This is a list of T cell receptor beta chains from one sample in a study of TIL therapy for anti-PD-1-resistant metastatic lung cancer. Profiling relied on immunoSEQ multiplex PCR, and the TCRdb table lists in-frame clones only, not all of them. The sample has tens of thousands of clones; roughly 84% are singletons. Sequenced here: blood, sampled at baseline. The receptors derive from a person between 25 and 79 years old with non-small cell lung cancer. Both conserved end residues are part of each CDR3. The order of the fields is clone size, J gene, D gene, V gene, CDR3 protein, CDR3 DNA. The D gene is left open where the match is weak. Size values are once, few and many counts, or a class for expanded clones, and some rows have none.

clone size: .; J gene: TRBJ2-7; D gene: .; V gene: TRBV6-4; CDR3 protein: CASSVMAGGSYEQYF; CDR3 DNA: TGTGCCAGCAGTGTAATGGCAGGGGGGTCCTACGAGCAGTACTTC
clone size: .; J gene: TRBJ1-2; D gene: .; V gene: TRBV9; CDR3 protein: CASSVEGVSGYTF; CDR3 DNA: TGTGCCAGCAGCGTAGAGGGGGTATCCGGCTACACCTTC
clone size: .; J gene: TRBJ2-5; D gene: .; V gene: TRBV28; CDR3 protein: CASSPLQETQYF; CDR3 DNA: TGTGCCAGCAGCCCATTACAAGAGACCCAGTACTTC
clone size: .; J gene: TRBJ2-7; D gene: .; V gene: TRBV28; CDR3 protein: CASNPLADSYEQYF; CDR3 DNA: TGTGCCAGCAACCCTCTGGCGGACTCCTACGAGCAGTACTTC
clone size: .; J gene: TRBJ1-1; D gene: .; V gene: TRBV5-1; CDR3 protein: CASSLMGYTEAFF; CDR3 DNA: TGCGCCAGCAGCTTGATGGGGTACACTGAAGCTTTCTTT
clone size: .; J gene: TRBJ2-3; D gene: .; V gene: TRBV10-2; CDR3 protein: CASRLRVADTQYF; CDR3 DNA: TGCGCCAGTCGTTTGCGGGTTGCAGATACGCAGTATTTT
clone size: .; J gene: TRBJ2-2; D gene: .; V gene: TRBV5-1; CDR3 protein: CASSQFDRNTGELFF; CDR3 DNA: TGCGCCAGCAGCCAATTTGACAGGAACACCGGGGAGCTGTTTTTT
clone size: .; J gene: TRBJ1-1; D gene: .; V gene: TRBV6-5; CDR3 protein: CASSPGRITEAFF; CDR3 DNA: TGTGCCAGCAGCCCCGGACGTATCACTGAAGCTTTCTTT
clone size: once; J gene: TRBJ1-3; D gene: .; V gene: TRBV28; CDR3 protein: CASSFGLSSGNTIYF; CDR3 DNA: TGTGCCAGCAGTTTTGGGCTGAGCTCTGGAAACACCATATATTTT
clone size: .; J gene: TRBJ2-6; D gene: TRBD1; V gene: TRBV28; CDR3 protein: CASSPSDAGTAYSGANVLTF; CDR3 DNA: TGTGCCAGCAGCCCATCCGACGCCGGGACAGCTTACTCTGGGGCCAACGTCCTGACTTTC
clone size: .; J gene: TRBJ2-7; D gene: TRBD2; V gene: TRBV28; CDR3 protein: CASSLGGLAHTPSTYEQYF; CDR3 DNA: TGTGCCAGCAGTTTAGGTGGACTAGCGCACACCCCGTCTACCTACGAGCAGTACTTC
clone size: .; J gene: TRBJ1-5; D gene: .; V gene: TRBV9; CDR3 protein: CASSGGPGQPQHF; CDR3 DNA: TGTGCCAGCAGCGGGGGACCTGGCCAGCCCCAGCATTTT
clone size: .; J gene: TRBJ1-6; D gene: .; V gene: TRBV21-1; CDR3 protein: CASSKDGGAIFSPLHF; CDR3 DNA: TGTGCCAGCAGCAAAGATGGGGGCGCTATTTTTTCACCCCTCCACTTT
clone size: .; J gene: TRBJ1-2; D gene: TRBD1; V gene: TRBV19; CDR3 protein: CASSPLDRGRNGYTF; CDR3 DNA: TGTGCCAGTAGTCCCCTCGACAGGGGAAGGAATGGCTACACCTTC
clone size: .; J gene: TRBJ2-6; D gene: .; V gene: TRBV2; CDR3 protein: CAIQRVSGANVLTF; CDR3 DNA: TGTGCCATCCAAAGGGTGTCTGGGGCCAACGTCCTGACTTTC
clone size: .; J gene: TRBJ2-3; D gene: .; V gene: TRBV21-1; CDR3 protein: CASSKDGDRGVSTDTQYF; CDR3 DNA: TGTGCCAGCAGCAAAGATGGGGACAGGGGGGTTTCCACAGATACGCAGTATTTT
clone size: .; J gene: TRBJ2-1; D gene: .; V gene: TRBV10-3; CDR3 protein: CAISGVGSSYNEQFF; CDR3 DNA: TGTGCCATCAGTGGGGTGGGGAGCTCCTACAATGAGCAGTTCTTC
clone size: few; J gene: TRBJ1-1; D gene: .; V gene: TRBV4-1; CDR3 protein: CASSQVGGMYTEAFF; CDR3 DNA: TGCGCCAGCAGCCAAGTGGGGGGCATGTACACTGAAGCTTTCTTT
clone size: once; J gene: TRBJ2-5; D gene: TRBD2; V gene: TRBV24-1; CDR3 protein: CATSDAGLFQETQYF; CDR3 DNA: TGTGCCACCAGTGATGCGGGACTATTCCAAGAGACCCAGTACTTC
clone size: .; J gene: TRBJ1-5; D gene: TRBD1; V gene: TRBV19; CDR3 protein: CASSNRDRGHQPQHF; CDR3 DNA: TGTGCCAGTAGTAACCGGGACAGGGGCCACCAGCCCCAGCATTTT
clone size: .; J gene: TRBJ2-7; D gene: TRBD1; V gene: TRBV7-9; CDR3 protein: CASSLGQMSYEQYF; CDR3 DNA: TGTGCCAGCAGCTTGGGACAGATGTCCTACGAGCAGTACTTC
clone size: .; J gene: TRBJ2-7; D gene: .; V gene: TRBV7-6; CDR3 protein: CASSPRSYEQYF; CDR3 DNA: TGTGCCAGCAGCCCACGATCCTACGAGCAGTACTTC
clone size: .; J gene: TRBJ2-1; D gene: .; V gene: TRBV14; CDR3 protein: CASSQVVWWDEQFF; CDR3 DNA: TGTGCCAGCAGCCAAGTTGTTTGGTGGGATGAGCAGTTCTTC
clone size: .; J gene: TRBJ2-1; D gene: TRBD1; V gene: TRBV13; CDR3 protein: CASSDRQGAINEQFF; CDR3 DNA: TGTGCCAGCAGCGACCGACAGGGGGCAATAAATGAGCAGTTCTTC
clone size: .; J gene: TRBJ1-2; D gene: .; V gene: TRBV13; CDR3 protein: CASSSGTGGGDYGYTF; CDR3 DNA: TGTGCCAGCAGCTCCGGGACCGGCGGGGGTGACTATGGCTACACCTTC
clone size: .; J gene: TRBJ2-7; D gene: .; V gene: TRBV18; CDR3 protein: CASSPSPVGGSYEQYF; CDR3 DNA: TGTGCCAGCTCACCATCCCCCGTAGGGGGCTCCTACGAGCAGTACTTC
clone size: .; J gene: TRBJ1-2; D gene: TRBD1; V gene: TRBV27; CDR3 protein: CASSPRTGGSDGYTF; CDR3 DNA: TGTGCCAGCAGTCCCCGGACAGGGGGAAGTGATGGCTACACCTTC
clone size: .; J gene: TRBJ2-5; D gene: .; V gene: TRBV3-1/TRBV3-2; CDR3 protein: CASSQAGRYQETQYF; CDR3 DNA: TGTGCCAGCAGCCAGGCAGGGAGGTACCAAGAGACCCAGTACTTC
clone size: .; J gene: TRBJ1-5; D gene: TRBD1; V gene: TRBV27; CDR3 protein: CASSSFAGGSNQPQHF; CDR3 DNA: TGTGCCAGCAGTTCCTTTGCAGGGGGGAGCAATCAGCCCCAGCATTTT
clone size: .; J gene: TRBJ2-2; D gene: .; V gene: TRBV24-1; CDR3 protein: CATRHGNTGELFF; CDR3 DNA: TGTGCCACGAGGCACGGAAACACCGGGGAGCTGTTTTTT
clone size: .; J gene: TRBJ1-6; D gene: .; V gene: TRBV5-1; CDR3 protein: CASSLEGVDSSYNSPLHF; CDR3 DNA: TGCGCCAGCAGCTTGGAAGGCGTTGATAGCTCCTATAATTCACCCCTCCACTTT
clone size: .; J gene: TRBJ1-1; D gene: TRBD1; V gene: TRBV6-6; CDR3 protein: CASHRGVGTEAFF; CDR3 DNA: TGTGCCAGCCACAGGGGAGTGGGCACTGAAGCTTTCTTT
clone size: .; J gene: TRBJ2-6; D gene: .; V gene: TRBV7-9; CDR3 protein: CASSFRGGANVLTF; CDR3 DNA: TGTGCCAGCAGCTTCCGGGGTGGGGCCAACGTCCTGACTTTC
clone size: .; J gene: TRBJ1-1; D gene: .; V gene: TRBV18; CDR3 protein: CASSPPGTTEAFF; CDR3 DNA: TGTGCCAGCTCACCTCCGGGTACGACTGAAGCTTTCTTT
clone size: .; J gene: TRBJ1-1; D gene: .; V gene: TRBV2; CDR3 protein: CASLGQGRMAFF; CDR3 DNA: TGTGCCAGCCTTGGGCAGGGGAGGATGGCTTTCTTT
clone size: .; J gene: TRBJ1-1; D gene: .; V gene: TRBV6-5; CDR3 protein: CASSYSIRGNTEAFF; CDR3 DNA: TGTGCCAGCAGTTACTCCATCAGGGGAAACACTGAAGCTTTCTTT
clone size: .; J gene: TRBJ1-2; D gene: TRBD1; V gene: TRBV11-2; CDR3 protein: CASSQTGETLKGYGYTF; CDR3 DNA: TGTGCCAGCAGCCAGACAGGGGAGACCCTAAAGGGCTATGGCTACACCTTC
clone size: .; J gene: TRBJ2-7; D gene: .; V gene: TRBV11-1; CDR3 protein: CASSLSEGYEQYF; CDR3 DNA: TGTGCCAGCAGCTTAAGCGAGGGCTACGAGCAGTACTTC
clone size: .; J gene: TRBJ2-3; D gene: .; V gene: TRBV27; CDR3 protein: CASSLGRRGTDTQYF; CDR3 DNA: TGTGCCAGCAGTTTGGGCAGACGAGGCACAGATACGCAGTATTTT
clone size: .; J gene: TRBJ2-7; D gene: .; V gene: TRBV5-1; CDR3 protein: CASRGDSSYEQYF; CDR3 DNA: TGCGCCAGCAGAGGGGACTCCTCCTACGAGCAGTACTTC
clone size: .; J gene: TRBJ2-3; D gene: TRBD2; V gene: TRBV4-1; CDR3 protein: CASSPGPGLRDTQYF; CDR3 DNA: TGCGCCAGCAGCCCAGGCCCGGGACTACGAGATACGCAGTATTTT
clone size: .; J gene: TRBJ1-1; D gene: .; V gene: TRBV19; CDR3 protein: CASSIGLRIWTEAFF; CDR3 DNA: TGTGCCAGTAGTATAGGTCTAAGGATATGGACTGAAGCTTTCTTT
clone size: .; J gene: TRBJ2-1; D gene: TRBD2; V gene: TRBV9; CDR3 protein: CASSPTLAGGEQFF; CDR3 DNA: TGTGCCAGCAGCCCCACACTAGCGGGAGGGGAGCAGTTCTTC
clone size: .; J gene: TRBJ1-2; D gene: .; V gene: TRBV30; CDR3 protein: CAWRALAAQDYGYTF; CDR3 DNA: TGTGCCTGGAGGGCCTTGGCGGCGCAGGACTATGGCTACACCTTC
clone size: .; J gene: TRBJ2-7; D gene: .; V gene: TRBV12-3/TRBV12-4; CDR3 protein: CASSKFQGEQYF; CDR3 DNA: TGTGCCAGCAGCAAATTCCAGGGCGAGCAGTACTTC
clone size: once; J gene: TRBJ1-2; D gene: .; V gene: TRBV30; CDR3 protein: CAWSAGDQYGYTF; CDR3 DNA: TGTGCCTGGAGTGCAGGGGACCAGTATGGCTACACCTTC
clone size: once; J gene: TRBJ1-1; D gene: .; V gene: TRBV6-5; CDR3 protein: CASSYSGSAEAFF; CDR3 DNA: TGTGCCAGCAGTTACTCGGGCAGCGCAGAAGCTTTCTTT
clone size: .; J gene: TRBJ2-1; D gene: TRBD2; V gene: TRBV9; CDR3 protein: CASSVARTSGINEQFF; CDR3 DNA: TGTGCCAGCAGCGTAGCGAGGACTAGCGGAATAAATGAGCAGTTCTTC
clone size: once; J gene: TRBJ2-1; D gene: .; V gene: TRBV5-4; CDR3 protein: CASSLRFSLPEQFF; CDR3 DNA: TGTGCCAGCAGCTTGAGGTTTTCCCTTCCTGAGCAGTTCTTC
clone size: .; J gene: TRBJ2-7; D gene: TRBD2; V gene: TRBV7-2; CDR3 protein: CASNPPPAGPSYEQYF; CDR3 DNA: TGTGCCAGCAACCCTCCACCAGCGGGGCCTTCCTACGAGCAGTACTTC
clone size: .; J gene: TRBJ1-2; D gene: .; V gene: TRBV6-2/TRBV6-3; CDR3 protein: CASSYPLRDGYTF; CDR3 DNA: TGTGCCAGCAGTTACCCCCTTCGGGATGGCTACACCTTC
clone size: .; J gene: TRBJ2-3; D gene: TRBD1; V gene: TRBV6-5; CDR3 protein: CASSTGGSPDTQYF; CDR3 DNA: TGTGCCAGCAGCACAGGGGGCAGTCCAGATACGCAGTATTTT
clone size: .; J gene: TRBJ2-7; D gene: TRBD1; V gene: TRBV28; CDR3 protein: CASSGQASSDYEQYF; CDR3 DNA: TGTGCCAGCAGTGGACAGGCTTCCTCGGACTACGAGCAGTACTTC
clone size: .; J gene: TRBJ1-1; D gene: .; V gene: TRBV4-1; CDR3 protein: CASSQDTPRVGTEAFF; CDR3 DNA: TGCGCCAGCAGCCAAGATACCCCCCGGGTAGGGACTGAAGCTTTCTTT